A single sample is the source of the 20 T cell receptor beta chains below, sequenced in a study of identical twins. One entry per CDR3 protein, called by TCRdb with MiXCR from the 5' RACE reads. Found here are 510,000 or so distinct CDR3 sequences, about 15% of them singletons; the top ten hold roughly 0.43%. These data are also associated with another study on yellow fever vaccine responses in identical twins.

Sequenced input: CD4+ T cells sorted from blood. The receptors were gathered from a young woman in good health.

This clonotype turned up a few times. The gene calls are TRBV12-3 or TRBV12-4 and TRBJ2-2, with D possibly being TRBD1 or TRBD2 (5 bases each). V was shortened by 7 bases and J by 5 bases, with 14 bases between the two germline ends. The CDR3 has 14 amino acids. The DNA of the CDR3 is TGTGCCAGCAATCCGGGGCCCGCGACCGGGGAGCTGTTTTTT. It codes for CASNPGPATGELFF.

V and J are TRBV7-6 and TRBJ2-3, with a weak D call TRBD1 (7 bases). The CDR3 runs to 17 residues. CDR1 and CDR2 from the germline V gene are SGHVS and FNYEAQ. V was clipped by 0 bases and J by 6 bases, with 19 bases between them. This CDR3 is CASSLAQGGRTSDTQYF. CDR3 in DNA: TGTGCCAGCAGCTTAGCGCAGGGGGGCCGAACAAGCGATACGCAGTATTTT.

This chain uses TRBV6-1 with TRBJ2-4, with 13 bases fitting TRBD2. CDR1 is MNHNS, CDR2 SASEGT, per germline. The CDR3 length is 14 residues. The J segment lost 8 bases and the V segment lost 6 bases, leaving 4 bases of the junction unmatched. CDR3 bases: TGTGCCAGCAGCAAAGGGACTAGCGGGGACATTCAGTACTTC. The encoded protein is CASSKGTSGDIQYF.

The chain joins TRBV12-3 or TRBV12-4 to TRBJ1-6, with a weak D call TRBD1 (6 bases). Between the trimmed V and J ends, which lost 3 bases and 5 bases, there was a span of 14 bases. The CDR3 is made up of 16 amino acids. The CDR3 region has the DNA TGTGCCAGCAGTTTTGGAGGGGGGGCAAATAATTCACCCCTCCACTTT. This codes for CASSFGGGANNSPLHF.

This clonotype has more than one count but fewer than ten. The chain is built from TRBV28 and TRBJ2-2, with D hard to call. The CDR3 is 14 amino acids. The ends were cut back, 5 bases at V and 9 bases at J, with 16 bases in the middle. CDR1 is MDHEN and CDR2 is SYDVKM in the germline V gene. CDR3 nucleotides: TGTGCCAGCAGTGAGGAAAGTGGGGTCCGGGAGCTGTTTTTT. It encodes CASSEESGVRELFF.

This clonotype showed up just a few times. The chain joins TRBV7-3 to TRBJ2-1; 9 positions match TRBD2. Germline V lookup: CDR1 SGHTA, CDR2 FQGTGA. CDR3 length equals 16 residues. The V and J ends lost 5 bases and 10 bases, in that order; junction bases with no gene match: 15. CDR3 residues: CASSPHSSGVLGEQFF. The CDR3 nucleotides are TGTGCCAGCAGCCCCCATTCTAGCGGGGTACTGGGGGAGCAGTTCTTC. The full variable domain, rest sourced from reference TRBV7-3 and TRBJ2-1, is GAGVSQTPSNKVTEKGKYVELRCDPISGHTALYWYRQSLGQGPEFLIYFQGTGAADDSGLPNDRFFAVRPEGSVSTLKIQRTERGDSAVYLCASSPHSSGVLGEQFFGPGTRLTVL.

V gene TRBV2 combines with J gene TRBJ1-3; the D is unclear. The V end lost 7 bases, the J end lost 2 bases, and 12 bases lay between the germline ends. CDR1 and CDR2 (germline): SNHLY, FYNNEI. The CDR3 runs to 14 residues. For the CDR3, the DNA is TGTGCCAGCATCAGACGGGAGACTGGAAACACCATATATTTT. Its protein product is CASIRRETGNTIYF.

This clonotype has more than one count but fewer than ten. The chain recombines TRBV29-1 with TRBJ2-5; D may correspond to TRBD1 or TRBD2 (5 bases each). The CDR3 runs 14 residues. Germline CDR1 and CDR2: SQVTM and ANQGSEA. Trimming took 3 bases from V and 7 from J, leaving 18 bases between them. The CDR3 protein is CSVDDGAAGSTQYF. The CDR3 bases are TGCAGCGTTGATGACGGGGCTGCAGGTTCGACCCAGTACTTC.

CDR3 region: CASSQRAESSTDTQYF. The CDR3 DNA follows: TGCGCCAGCAGCCAGCGGGCGGAGTCCAGCACAGATACGCAGTATTTT. The chain carries TRBV4-1 and TRBJ2-3; TRBD2 is a possible D gene (5 bases). Germline V gene sequence: CDR1 MGHRA, CDR2 YSYEKL. This CDR3 region has 16 residues. V lost 3 bases and J lost 0, with 13 bases in between.

The chain joins TRBV29-1 to TRBJ2-3; 13 nucleotides agree with TRBD2. The CDR3 consists of 16 residues. Germline CDR1 and CDR2: SQVTM and ANQGSEA. With 7 bases clipped from V and 6 bases from J, the junction kept 13 bases outside the gene matches. The CDR3 DNA reads TGCAGCGCCCGGCCCGTGACTAGCGGGAGGACGGATACGCAGTATTTT. It specifies CSARPVTSGRTDTQYF.

This clonotype was picked up many times. J is TRBJ2-7 and V is TRBV11-2; unclear D gene. Between the trimmed V and J ends, which lost 2 bases and 3 bases, there was a span of 5 bases. Looked up from germline, CDR1 is SGHAT and CDR2 is FQNNGV. The CDR3 spans 12 residues. The CDR3 DNA is TGTGCCAGCAGCTTATCCAACTACGAGCAGTACTTC. As protein: CASSLSNYEQYF. Supplemented by reference TRBV11-2 and TRBJ2-7, the full variable domain reads EAGVAQSPRYKIIEKRQSVAFWCNPISGHATLYWYQQILGQGPKLLIQFQNNGVVDDSQLPKDRFSAERLKGVDSTLKIQPAKLEDSAVYLCASSLSNYEQYFGPGTRLTVT.

This sequence joins TRBV6-1 and TRBJ2-4; D is possibly TRBD2 (5 bases). Germline V gives CDR1 MNHNS, CDR2 SASEGT. This CDR3 spans 14 amino acids. V was cut by 6 bases and J by 7 bases, with 16 bases left in between. The CDR3: CASSGSRGSNIQYF. The CDR3 nucleotides read TGTGCCAGCAGCGGTTCGCGCGGGTCGAACATTCAGTACTTC.

This clonotype was seen more than once but under ten times. V and J are TRBV5-1 and TRBJ2-1; D unclear. Germline V gene sequence: CDR1 SGHRS, CDR2 YFSETQ. The CDR3 sequence is 13 residues long. V lost 0 bases to trimming and J lost 6 bases, with 7 bases between them. The CDR3 region has the DNA TGCGCCAGCAGCTTGGTTTGGGGCAATGAGCAGTTCTTC. Protein product: CASSLVWGNEQFF.

The sample holds a few counts of this clonotype. The CDR3 sequence is CASSRDRVGYEQYF. In DNA form, the CDR3 reads TGTGCCAGCAGTAGGGACAGGGTTGGTTACGAGCAGTACTTC. The chain has TRBV6-1 and TRBJ2-7; 9 bases match TRBD1. Germline assignment: CDR1 MNHNS and CDR2 SASEGT. The CDR3 consists of 14 residues. V gave up 5 bases and J gave up 4 bases; unmatched junction bases: 6.

The table lists this clonotype with many counts. The chain couples TRBV20-1 to TRBJ2-1; D is uncertain. V lost 2 bases and J lost 6, with 11 bases in between. The CDR3 consists of 13 residues. The germline gives CDR1 DFQATT, CDR2 SNEGSKA (reference sequence). For the CDR3, the DNA is TGCAGTGCTAGACGTAGTTCGGGCAATGAGCAGTTCTTC. This encodes CSARRSSGNEQFF.

This chain connects TRBV27 to TRBJ2-2; D remains unclear. V lost 7 bases to trimming and J lost 0 bases, with 3 bases between them. The CDR3 contains 12 residues. The germline V gene encodes CDR1 MNHEY and CDR2 SMNVEV (reference sequence). The CDR3 nucleotides read TGTGCCAGCAACACGAACACCGGGGAGCTGTTTTTT. Encoded protein: CASNTNTGELFF.

In its sample, this clonotype was seen a few times. The chain joins TRBV10-3 to TRBJ1-4, with 8 bases that match TRBD1. Germline V gene data show CDR1 as ENHRY and CDR2 as SYGVKD. CDR3 length: 13 residues. V gave up 8 bases and J gave up 5 bases; unmatched junction bases: 4. Here the CDR3 DNA reads TGTGCCATCGGACAGGGCCAAAATGAAAAACTGTTTTTT. Amino acids: CAIGQGQNEKLFF.

This clonotype occurred a few times. The gene calls are TRBV7-2 and TRBJ2-3; a possible D gene is TRBD2 (6 bases). CDR1 and CDR2 from the germline V gene are SGHTA and FQGNSA. This CDR3 is built from 16 residues. V was shortened by 2 bases and J by 0 bases, with 12 bases between the two germline ends. CDR3 sequence (DNA): TGTGCCAGCAGCTTATTGGGCGGGGCCAGCACAGATACGCAGTATTTT. It codes for CASSLLGGASTDTQYF.

There are many counts of this clonotype. The V and J genes are TRBV28 and TRBJ2-1; D remains unclear. CDR1 and CDR2 from the germline V gene are MDHEN and SYDVKM. CDR3 size: 11 residues. Trimming took 3 bases from V and 7 from J, leaving 4 bases between them. CDR3 nucleotides: TGTGCCAGCAGTTTCCTGAATGAGCAGTTCTTC. The encoded protein is CASSFLNEQFF.

The gene calls are TRBV7-8 and TRBJ1-6; possible D gene TRBD1, 5 bases. Per the germline V gene, CDR1 is SGHVS and CDR2 is FQNEAQ. This CDR3 has 15 amino acids. The V and J ends lost 5 bases and 9 bases respectively, with 17 bases between them. CDR3 nucleotide sequence: TGTGCCAGCAGCCCACGGGACCGGGTAGTTTCACCCCTCCACTTT. This encodes CASSPRDRVVSPLHF.